These 7 T cell receptor beta chains share one sample of origin, sequenced in a study of blood T cell repertoires in COVID-19. Produced via immunoSEQ multiplex PCR; TCRdb's table is partial and in-frame only. This table holds 400,000 or so clones, around 91% found once. The sequenced sample was PBMCs or T cells enriched from blood (not recorded which). The source of these receptors is a young man who had recovered from COVID-19.

The chain uses TRBV10-2 and TRBJ2-1, with 10 bases matching TRBD2. The CDR3 is 20 amino acids. Germline V gives CDR1 WSHSY, CDR2 SAAADI. The ends lost 0 bases at V and 5 bases at J; junction bases unmatched: 16. The CDR3 loop reads CASSESAGGPSYDPDNEQFF. CDR3 sequence (DNA): TGCGCCAGCAGTGAGTCAGCGGGAGGGCCGAGTTACGACCCTGACAATGAGCAGTTCTTC.

The chain joins TRBV18 to TRBJ2-1, with 7 nucleotides matching TRBD1. Germline V gene sequence: CDR1 KGHSH, CDR2 LQKENI. V gave up 5 bases and J gave up 4 bases; unmatched junction bases: 5. This CDR3 has 14 amino acids. CDR3 in amino acids: CASSTGTEYNEQFF. CDR3 nucleotides: TGTGCCAGCTCAACCGGGACAGAATACAATGAGCAGTTCTTC.

The chain joins TRBV3-1 (or the pseudogene TRBV3-2) to TRBJ1-3; 11 nucleotides match TRBD1. V shed 2 bases, J shed 4 bases, and the junction held 7 bases outside the gene matches. The CDR3 is 17 residues long. Germline values: CDR1 LGHDT, CDR2 YNNKEL (reference sequence). The DNA for the CDR3 is TGTGCCAGCAGCCAAACCTTCGGGACAGGGGGAGGAAACACCATATATTTT. This encodes CASSQTFGTGGGNTIYF.

The V call is TRBV10-3, the J call TRBJ2-1; 7 bases map to TRBD2. The germline gives CDR1 ENHRY, CDR2 SYGVKD. Trimming removed 6 bases from V and 4 bases from J; junction bases left unmatched: 9. The CDR3 is made up of 15 amino acids. CDR3 loop: CAISKTSQSYNEQFF. The DNA of the CDR3 is TGTGCCATCAGCAAGACTAGCCAGTCGTACAATGAGCAGTTCTTC.

The rearrangement joins TRBV19 to TRBJ1-3; unclear D gene. The germline V and J ends were trimmed by 4 bases and 0 bases, with 16 bases remaining between them. Germline V gives CDR1 LNHDA, CDR2 SQIVND (reference sequence). The CDR3 has 17 residues. The CDR3 region is CASSTEVKLSSGNTIYF. Written as DNA, the CDR3 is TGTGCCAGTAGTACTGAGGTGAAGTTAAGCTCTGGAAACACCATATATTTT. Full variable domain (outside the CDR3, taken from reference TRBV19 and TRBJ1-3): DGGITQSPKYLFRKEGQNVTLSCEQNLNHDAMYWYRQDPGQGLRLIYYSQIVNDFQKGDIAEGYSVSREKKESFPLTVTSAQKNPTAFYLCASSTEVKLSSGNTIYFGEGSWLTVV.

With regard to this clone: Other DNA sequences of this sample code for an identical CDR3. The J gene is TRBJ2-7, the V gene TRBV28; D is ambiguous. V lost 1 base and J lost 3, with 4 bases in between. The CDR3 length is 12 residues. Germline V CDR1 and CDR2: MDHEN, SYDVKM. The CDR3 DNA reads TGTGCCAGCAGTTTATCGGGCTACGAGCAGTACTTC. Translation gives CASSLSGYEQYF. Complete variable domain (other parts from reference TRBV28 and TRBJ2-7): DVKVTQSSRYLVKRTGEKVFLECVQDMDHENMFWYRQDPGLGLRLIYFSYDVKMKEKGDIPEGYSVSREKKERFSLILESASTNQTSMYLCASSLSGYEQYFGPGTRLTVT.

The V and J genes are TRBV3-1 (or the pseudogene TRBV3-2) and TRBJ2-1; D remains ambiguous. The ends were cut back, 2 bases at V and 7 bases at J, with 9 bases in the middle. The CDR3 is made up of 13 amino acids. Germline values: CDR1 LGHDT, CDR2 YNNKEL (reference sequence). The CDR3 coding sequence is TGTGCCAGCAGCCAAAGCAGGATAAATGAGCAGTTCTTC. This sequence encodes CASSQSRINEQFF.